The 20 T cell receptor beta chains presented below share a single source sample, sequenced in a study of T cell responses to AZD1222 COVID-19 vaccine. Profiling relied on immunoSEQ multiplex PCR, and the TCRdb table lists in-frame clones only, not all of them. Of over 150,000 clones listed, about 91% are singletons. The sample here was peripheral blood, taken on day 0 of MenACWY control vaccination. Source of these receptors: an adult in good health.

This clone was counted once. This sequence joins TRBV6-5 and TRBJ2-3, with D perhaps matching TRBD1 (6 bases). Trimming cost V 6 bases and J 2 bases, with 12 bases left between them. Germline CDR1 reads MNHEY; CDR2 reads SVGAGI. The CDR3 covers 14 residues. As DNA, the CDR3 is TGTGCCAGCAGCAACACAGGGTTCACAGATACGCAGTATTTT. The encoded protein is CASSNTGFTDTQYF.

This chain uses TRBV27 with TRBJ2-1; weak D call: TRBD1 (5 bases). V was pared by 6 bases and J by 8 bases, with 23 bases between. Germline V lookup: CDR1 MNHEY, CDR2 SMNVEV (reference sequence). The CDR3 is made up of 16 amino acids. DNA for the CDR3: TGTGCCAGCAGATACCTCGACCCCGACAGTCGCCATGAGCAGTTCTTC. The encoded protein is CASRYLDPDSRHEQFF.

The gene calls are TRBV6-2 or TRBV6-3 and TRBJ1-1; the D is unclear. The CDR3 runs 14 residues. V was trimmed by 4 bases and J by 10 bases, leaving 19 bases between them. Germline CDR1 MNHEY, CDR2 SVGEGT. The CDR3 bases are TGTGCCAGCAGTTTTTTCTCGGTCGAGGGTAGAGCTTTCTTT. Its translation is CASSFFSVEGRAFF.

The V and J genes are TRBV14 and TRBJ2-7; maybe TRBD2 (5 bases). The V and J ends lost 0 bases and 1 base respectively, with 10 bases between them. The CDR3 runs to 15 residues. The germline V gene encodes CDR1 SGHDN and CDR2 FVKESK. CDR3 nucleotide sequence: TGTGCCAGCAGCCAAGAGCGGGCAGTTTCCTACGAGCAGTACTTC. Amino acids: CASSQERAVSYEQYF.

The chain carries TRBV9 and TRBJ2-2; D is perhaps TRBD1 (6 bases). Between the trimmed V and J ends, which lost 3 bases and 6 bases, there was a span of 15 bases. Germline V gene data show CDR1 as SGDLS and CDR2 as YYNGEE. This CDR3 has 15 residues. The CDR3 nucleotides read TGTGCCAGCAGCGCTACAGGGTCCAGGGCCGGGGAGCTGTTTTTT. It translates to CASSATGSRAGELFF. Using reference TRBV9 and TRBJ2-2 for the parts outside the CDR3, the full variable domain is DSGVTQTPKHLITATGQRVTLRCSPRSGDLSVYWYQQSLDQGLQFLIQYYNGEERAKGNILERFSAQQFPDLHSELNLSSLELGDSALYFCASSATGSRAGELFFGEGSRLTVL.

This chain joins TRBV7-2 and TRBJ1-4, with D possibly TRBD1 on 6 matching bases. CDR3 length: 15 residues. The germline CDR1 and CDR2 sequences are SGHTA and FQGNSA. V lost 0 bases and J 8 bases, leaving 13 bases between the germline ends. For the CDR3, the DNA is TGTGCCAGCAGCTTAGCGCGCAGGGGTGGGGAAAAACTGTTTTTT. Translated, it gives CASSLARRGGEKLFF.

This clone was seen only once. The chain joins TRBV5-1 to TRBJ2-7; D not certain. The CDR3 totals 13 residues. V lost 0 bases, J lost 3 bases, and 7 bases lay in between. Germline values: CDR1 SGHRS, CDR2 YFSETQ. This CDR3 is CASSLGTGYEQYF. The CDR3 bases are TGCGCCAGCAGCTTGGGAACGGGCTACGAGCAGTACTTC.

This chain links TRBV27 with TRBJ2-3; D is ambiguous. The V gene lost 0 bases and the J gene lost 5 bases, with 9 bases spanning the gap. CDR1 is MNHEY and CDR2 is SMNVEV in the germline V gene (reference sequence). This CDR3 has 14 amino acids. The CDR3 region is CASSLSSKGDTQYF. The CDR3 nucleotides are TGTGCCAGCAGTTTATCCTCTAAGGGAGATACGCAGTATTTT.

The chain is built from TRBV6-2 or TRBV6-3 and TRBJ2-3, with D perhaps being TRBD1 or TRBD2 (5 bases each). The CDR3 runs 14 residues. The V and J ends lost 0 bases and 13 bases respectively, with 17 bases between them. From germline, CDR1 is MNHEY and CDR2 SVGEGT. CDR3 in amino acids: CASSYSSQGAQEYF. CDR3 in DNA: TGTGCCAGCAGTTACTCTAGCCAGGGAGCACAAGAGTATTTT.

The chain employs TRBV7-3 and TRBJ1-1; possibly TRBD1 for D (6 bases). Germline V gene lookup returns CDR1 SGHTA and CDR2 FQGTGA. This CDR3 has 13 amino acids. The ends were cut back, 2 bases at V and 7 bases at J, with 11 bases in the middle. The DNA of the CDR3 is TGTGCCAGCAGCTTAGGCAGGGGCTTTGAAGCTTTCTTT. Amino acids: CASSLGRGFEAFF.

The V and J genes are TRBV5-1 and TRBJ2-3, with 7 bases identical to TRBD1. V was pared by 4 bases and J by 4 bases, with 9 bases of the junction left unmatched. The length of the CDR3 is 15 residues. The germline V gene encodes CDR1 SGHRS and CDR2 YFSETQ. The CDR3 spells CASSPGTAGADTQYF. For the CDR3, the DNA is TGCGCCAGCAGCCCTGGGACAGCTGGGGCAGATACGCAGTATTTT.

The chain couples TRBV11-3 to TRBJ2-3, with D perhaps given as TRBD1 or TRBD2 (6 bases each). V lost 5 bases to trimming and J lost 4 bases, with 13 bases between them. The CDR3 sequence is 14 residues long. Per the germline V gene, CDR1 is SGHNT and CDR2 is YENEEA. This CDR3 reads CASSRGQSADTQYF. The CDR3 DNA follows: TGTGCCAGCAGCCGGGGGCAGAGCGCAGATACGCAGTATTTT.

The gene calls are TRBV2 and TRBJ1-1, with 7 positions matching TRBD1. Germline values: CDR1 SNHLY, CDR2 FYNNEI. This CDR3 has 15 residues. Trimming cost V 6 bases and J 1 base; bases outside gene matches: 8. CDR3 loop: CASRTRQGRNTEAFF. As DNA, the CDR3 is TGTGCCAGCAGGACTAGACAGGGACGGAACACTGAAGCTTTCTTT.

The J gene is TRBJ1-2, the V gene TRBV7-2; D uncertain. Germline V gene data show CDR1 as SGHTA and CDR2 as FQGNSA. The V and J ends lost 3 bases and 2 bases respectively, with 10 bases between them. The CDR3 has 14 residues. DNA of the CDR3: TGTGCCAGCAGCTTCGGGTCAGCAAACTATGGCTACACCTTC. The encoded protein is CASSFGSANYGYTF.

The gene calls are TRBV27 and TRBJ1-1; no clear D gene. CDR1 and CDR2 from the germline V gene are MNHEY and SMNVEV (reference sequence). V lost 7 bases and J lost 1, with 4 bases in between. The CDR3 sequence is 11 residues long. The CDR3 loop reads CASISNTEAFF. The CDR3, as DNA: TGTGCCAGCATCTCGAACACTGAAGCTTTCTTT.

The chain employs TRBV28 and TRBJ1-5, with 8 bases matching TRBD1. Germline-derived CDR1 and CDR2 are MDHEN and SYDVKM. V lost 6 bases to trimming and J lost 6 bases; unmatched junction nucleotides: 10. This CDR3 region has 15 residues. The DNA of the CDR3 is TGTGCCAGCAGCCTAAGACAGGGGTCAGCTCAGCCCCAGCATTTT. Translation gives CASSLRQGSAQPQHF.

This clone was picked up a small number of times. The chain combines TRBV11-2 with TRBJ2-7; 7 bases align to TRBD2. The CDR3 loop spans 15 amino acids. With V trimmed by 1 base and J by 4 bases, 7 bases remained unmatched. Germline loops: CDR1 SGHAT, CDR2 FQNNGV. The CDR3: CASSLVPTSEYEQYF. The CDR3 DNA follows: TGTGCCAGCAGCTTAGTTCCTACTAGCGAGTACGAGCAGTACTTC.

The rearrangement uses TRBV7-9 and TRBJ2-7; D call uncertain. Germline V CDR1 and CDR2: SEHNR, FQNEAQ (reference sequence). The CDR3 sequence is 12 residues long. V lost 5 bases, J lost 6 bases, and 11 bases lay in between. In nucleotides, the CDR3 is TGTGCCAGCAGCCCTGGGGTCCTCGAGCAGTACTTC. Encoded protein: CASSPGVLEQYF.

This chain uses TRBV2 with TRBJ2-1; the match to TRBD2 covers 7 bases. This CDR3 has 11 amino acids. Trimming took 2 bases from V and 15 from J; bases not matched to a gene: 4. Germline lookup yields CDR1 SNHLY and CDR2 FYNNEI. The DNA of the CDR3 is TGTGCCAGCAGTGAATCACTAGCGCGGTTCTTC. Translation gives CASSESLARFF.

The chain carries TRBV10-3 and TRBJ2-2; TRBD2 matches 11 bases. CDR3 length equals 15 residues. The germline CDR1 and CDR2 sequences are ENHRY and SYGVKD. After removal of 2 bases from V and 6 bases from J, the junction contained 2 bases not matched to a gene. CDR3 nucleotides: TGTGCCATCAGTGAGGCACTAGCGGGAGCCGGGGAGCTGTTTTTT. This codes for CAISEALAGAGELFF.